Listed below are T cell receptor beta chains from one sample, sequenced in a study of technical replicates of blood from several donors. Sequencing was performed with immunoSEQ multiplex PCR; in TCRdb, only in-frame clones are kept and a portion is missing. In the table there are 65,000 to 80,000 clones, about 90% of which are singletons. Input material: T cells isolated from PBMCs. The receptors come from a human donor in good health. CDR3s include the opening cysteine and the closing phenylalanine or tryptophan. Each record gives: J gene, V gene, D gene, CDR3 protein. A D gene is named only where the DNA matches it firmly.

TRBJ1-3 | TRBV9 | NA | CASSVDVRTDTIYF
TRBJ1-2 | TRBV7-6 | TRBD1 | CASSLGRQGANGYTF
TRBJ1-2 | TRBV4-1 | NA | CASRLTGSYGYTF
TRBJ2-3 | TRBV27 | TRBD2 | CASSAVGAGGPDTQYF
TRBJ2-3 | TRBV2 | NA | CASRTQGTDTQYF
TRBJ2-7 | TRBV25-1 | NA | CASSPLFEQYF
TRBJ1-1 | TRBV9 | NA | CASSAGRQGSTEAFF
TRBJ2-7 | TRBV2 | TRBD2 | CASSLAGALGEQYF
TRBJ2-1 | TRBV10-1 | TRBD2 | CASSATSGGIYGNEQFF
TRBJ2-6 | TRBV6-6 | NA | CASSLSPGSGANVLTF
TRBJ2-7 | TRBV29-1 | NA | CSVVVGSTYEQYF
TRBJ1-4 | TRBV6-5 | TRBD1 | CASSYSDRGQEKLFF
TRBJ2-7 | TRBV6-5 | NA | CASSYGRASSYEQYF
TRBJ2-2 | TRBV10-1 | NA | CASSVTSKSTGELFF
TRBJ1-1 | TRBV30 | NA | CAWIRGYTEAFF
TRBJ2-7 | TRBV6-5 | TRBD1 | CASSLQGKYYEQYF
TRBJ2-1 | TRBV7-2 | TRBD2 | CASSVTGLARYEQFF
TRBJ2-7 | TRBV11-2 | NA | CASSFGLTNEQYF
TRBJ2-3 | TRBV9 | TRBD2 | CASSVADSGSADTQYF
TRBJ2-1 | TRBV4-2 | TRBD2 | CASSFPSSGNYNEQFF
TRBJ1-1 | TRBV7-2 | NA | CASRPGGYPEAFF
TRBJ2-5 | TRBV5-7 | NA | CASSSGHRAETQYF
TRBJ2-7 | TRBV7-6 | NA | CASSLLEDEQYF
TRBJ2-5 | TRBV9 | NA | CASTLSDSARETQYF
TRBJ2-5 | TRBV30 | NA | CAWRAGQGKETQYF
TRBJ2-1 | TRBV7-9 | TRBD2 | CANPPGLAPSGEQFF
TRBJ2-2 | TRBV13 | NA | CASSLGLNTGELFF
TRBJ1-1 | TRBV6-5 | TRBD1 | CASRTGLNTEAFF
TRBJ2-7 | TRBV19 | NA | CASSGLTRGSYEQYF
TRBJ1-5 | TRBV28 | NA | CASRGDRNQPQHF
TRBJ2-1 | TRBV5-1 | TRBD1 | CASSSPNPLGDRDNEQFF
TRBJ2-7 | TRBV9 | TRBD1 | CASSPRDSTYEQYF
TRBJ1-4 | TRBV19 | TRBD1 | CASSQDRVRNEKLFF
TRBJ2-1 | TRBV7-9 | NA | CASSLGLASITYNEQFF
TRBJ1-5 | TRBV19 | TRBD1 | CASSETGDSNQPQHF
TRBJ1-2 | TRBV10-3 | TRBD1 | CAISDSGGANYGYTF
TRBJ2-7 | TRBV9 | NA | CASSVADEQYF
TRBJ2-7 | TRBV5-4 | NA | CASSLGLGAYEQYF
TRBJ2-7 | TRBV6-1 | NA | CASRQQDEQYF
TRBJ2-3 | TRBV7-9 | NA | CASSQYTGDRDLTDTQYF
TRBJ2-1 | TRBV5-1 | NA | CASSLAGVGNEQFF
TRBJ2-3 | TRBV7-3 | NA | CASSSSTRTDTQYF
TRBJ2-7 | TRBV5-4 | NA | CASSLGEAEQYF
TRBJ2-3 | TRBV4-3 | NA | CASSQEFAGSDTQYF
TRBJ2-7 | TRBV2 | NA | CASSDSRACHF
TRBJ2-7 | TRBV6-1 | NA | CAMETDSYEQYF
TRBJ2-7 | TRBV7-9 | NA | CASSRREDYEQYF